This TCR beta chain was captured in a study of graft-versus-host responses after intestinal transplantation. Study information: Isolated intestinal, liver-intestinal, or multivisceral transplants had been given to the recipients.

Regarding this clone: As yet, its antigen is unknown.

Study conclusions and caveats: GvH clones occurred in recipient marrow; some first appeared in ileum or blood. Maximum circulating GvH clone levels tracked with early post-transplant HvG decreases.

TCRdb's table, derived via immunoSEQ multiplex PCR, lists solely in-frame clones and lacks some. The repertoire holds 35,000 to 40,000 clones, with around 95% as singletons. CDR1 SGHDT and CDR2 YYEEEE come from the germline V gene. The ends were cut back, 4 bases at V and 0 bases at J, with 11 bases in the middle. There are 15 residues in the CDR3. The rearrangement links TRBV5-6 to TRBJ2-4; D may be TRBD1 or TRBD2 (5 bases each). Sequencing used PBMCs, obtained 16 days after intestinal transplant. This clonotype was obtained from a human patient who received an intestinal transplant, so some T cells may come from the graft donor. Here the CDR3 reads CASSQGVLAKNIQYF. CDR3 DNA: TGTGCCAGCAGCCAGGGAGTCCTAGCCAAAAACATTCAGTACTTC.